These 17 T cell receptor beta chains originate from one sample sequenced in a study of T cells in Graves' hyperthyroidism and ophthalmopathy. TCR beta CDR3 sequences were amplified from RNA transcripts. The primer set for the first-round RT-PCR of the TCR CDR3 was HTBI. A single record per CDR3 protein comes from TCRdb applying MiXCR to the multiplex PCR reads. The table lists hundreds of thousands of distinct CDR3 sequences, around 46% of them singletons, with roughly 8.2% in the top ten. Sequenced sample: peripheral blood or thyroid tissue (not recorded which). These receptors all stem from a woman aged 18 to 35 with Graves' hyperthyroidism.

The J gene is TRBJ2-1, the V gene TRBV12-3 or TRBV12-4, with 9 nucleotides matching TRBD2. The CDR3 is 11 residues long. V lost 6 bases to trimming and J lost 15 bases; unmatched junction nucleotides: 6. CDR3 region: CASSTGTSRFF. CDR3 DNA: TGTGCCAGCAGCACCGGGACTAGCCGGTTCTTC.

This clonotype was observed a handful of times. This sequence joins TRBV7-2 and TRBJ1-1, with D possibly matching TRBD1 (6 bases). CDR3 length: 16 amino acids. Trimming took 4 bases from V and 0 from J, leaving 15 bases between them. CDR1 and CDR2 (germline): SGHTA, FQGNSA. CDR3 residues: CASSWADSLLNTEAFF. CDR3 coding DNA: TGTGCCAGCAGCTGGGCGGACAGTCTTTTGAACACTGAAGCTTTCTTT.

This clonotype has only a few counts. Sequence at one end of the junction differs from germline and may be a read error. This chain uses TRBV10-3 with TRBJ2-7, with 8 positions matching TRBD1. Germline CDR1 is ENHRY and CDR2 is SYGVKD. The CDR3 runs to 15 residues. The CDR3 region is CASSSGDRTPYEQYF. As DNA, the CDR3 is TGTGCCAGCAGTTCCGGGGACAGGACCCCCTACGAGCAGTACTTC.

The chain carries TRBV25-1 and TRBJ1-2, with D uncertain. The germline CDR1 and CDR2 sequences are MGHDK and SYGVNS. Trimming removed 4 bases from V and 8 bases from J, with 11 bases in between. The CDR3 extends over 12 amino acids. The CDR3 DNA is TGTGCCAGCAGTGCCCCGGAAGGAGGCTACACCTTC. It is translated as CASSAPEGGYTF.

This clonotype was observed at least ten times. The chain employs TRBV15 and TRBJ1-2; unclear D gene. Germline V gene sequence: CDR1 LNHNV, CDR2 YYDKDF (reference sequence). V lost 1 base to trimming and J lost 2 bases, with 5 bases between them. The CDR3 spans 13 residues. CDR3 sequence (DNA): TGTGCCACCAGCAGAGCAAGGAACTATGGCTACACCTTC. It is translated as CATSRARNYGYTF.

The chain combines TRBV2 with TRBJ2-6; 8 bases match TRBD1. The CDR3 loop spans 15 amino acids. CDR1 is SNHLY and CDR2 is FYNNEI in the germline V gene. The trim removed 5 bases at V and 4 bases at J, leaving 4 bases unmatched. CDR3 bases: TGTGCCAGCAGTCTCAGGGGGCCAGGGGCCAACGTCCTGACTTTC. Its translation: CASSLRGPGANVLTF.

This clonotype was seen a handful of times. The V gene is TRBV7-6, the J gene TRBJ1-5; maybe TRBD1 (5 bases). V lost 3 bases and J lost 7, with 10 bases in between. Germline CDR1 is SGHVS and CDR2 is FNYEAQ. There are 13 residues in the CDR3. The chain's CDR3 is CASSFGGRQPQHF. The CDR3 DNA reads TGTGCCAGCAGCTTTGGGGGGAGACAGCCCCAGCATTTT.

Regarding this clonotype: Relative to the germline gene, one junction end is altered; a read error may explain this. As DNA, the CDR3 is TGCGCCAGCAGCCCAGGACAGGGAACTTCCTACGAGCAGTACTTC. Its protein is CASSPGQGTSYEQYF. The rearrangement uses TRBV7-9 and TRBJ2-7; 8 nucleotides line up with TRBD1. CDR1 and CDR2 from the germline V gene are SEHNR and FQNEAQ (reference sequence). The CDR3 has 15 residues. The full variable domain, with the rest looked up from reference TRBV7-9 and TRBJ2-7, is DTGVSQNPRHKITKRGQNVTFRCDPISEHNRLYWYRQTLGQGPEFLTYFQNEAQLEKSRLLSDRFSAERPKGSFSTLEIQRTEQGDSAMYLCASSPGQGTSYEQYFGPGTRLTVT.

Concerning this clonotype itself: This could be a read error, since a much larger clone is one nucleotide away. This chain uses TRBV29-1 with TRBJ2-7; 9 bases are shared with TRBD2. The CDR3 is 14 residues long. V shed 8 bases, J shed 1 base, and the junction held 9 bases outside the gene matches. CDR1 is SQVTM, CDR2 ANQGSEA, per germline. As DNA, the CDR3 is TGCAGCCTCACCTTTAGCGGGAGTTCCTACGAGCAGTACTTC. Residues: CSLTFSGSSYEQYF.

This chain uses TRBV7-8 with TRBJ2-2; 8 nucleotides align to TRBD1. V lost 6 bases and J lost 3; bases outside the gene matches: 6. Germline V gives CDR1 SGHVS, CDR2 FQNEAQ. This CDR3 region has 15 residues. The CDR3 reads CASSFGTGYTGELFF. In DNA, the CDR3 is TGTGCCAGCAGTTTCGGGACAGGTTACACCGGGGAGCTGTTTTTT.

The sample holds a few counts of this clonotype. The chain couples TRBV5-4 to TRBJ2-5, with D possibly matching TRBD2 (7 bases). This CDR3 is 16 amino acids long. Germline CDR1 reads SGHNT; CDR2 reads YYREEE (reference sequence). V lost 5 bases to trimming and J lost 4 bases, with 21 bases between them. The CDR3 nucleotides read TGTGCCAGCAGAACCAGATCCGGGGGGCTCACAGAGACCCAGTACTTC. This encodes CASRTRSGGLTETQYF. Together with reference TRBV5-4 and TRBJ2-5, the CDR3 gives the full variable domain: ETGVTQSPTHLIKTRGQQVTLRCSSQSGHNTVSWYQQALGQGPQFIFQYYREEENGRGNFPPRFSGLQFPNYSSELNVNALELDDSALYLCASRTRSGGLTETQYFGPGTRLLVL.

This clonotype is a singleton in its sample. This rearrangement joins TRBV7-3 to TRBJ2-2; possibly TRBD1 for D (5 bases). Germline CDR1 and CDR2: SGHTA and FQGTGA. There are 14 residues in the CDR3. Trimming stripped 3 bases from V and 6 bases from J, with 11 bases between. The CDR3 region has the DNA TGTGCCAGCAGCTTTACCTTCAGGGCCGGGGAGCTGTTTTTT. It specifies CASSFTFRAGELFF.

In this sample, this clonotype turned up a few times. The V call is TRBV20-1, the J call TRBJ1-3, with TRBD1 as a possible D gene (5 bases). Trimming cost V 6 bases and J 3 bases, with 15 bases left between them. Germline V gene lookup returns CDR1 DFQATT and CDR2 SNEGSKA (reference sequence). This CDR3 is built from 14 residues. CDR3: CSAPGRSGGNTIYF. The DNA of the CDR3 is TGCAGTGCCCCGGGGCGATCGGGTGGAAACACCATATATTTT.

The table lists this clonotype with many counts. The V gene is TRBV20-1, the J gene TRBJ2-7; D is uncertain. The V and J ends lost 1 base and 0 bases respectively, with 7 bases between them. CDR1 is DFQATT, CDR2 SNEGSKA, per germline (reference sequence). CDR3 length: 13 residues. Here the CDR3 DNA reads TGCAGTGCTAGAGGGGTAGACTCCTACGAGCAGTACTTC. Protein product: CSARGVDSYEQYF.

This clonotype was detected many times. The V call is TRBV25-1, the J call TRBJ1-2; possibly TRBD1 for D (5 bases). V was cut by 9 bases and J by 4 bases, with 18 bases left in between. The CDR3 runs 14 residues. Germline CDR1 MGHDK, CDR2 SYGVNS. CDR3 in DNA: TGTGCCAGTGAGGGGAGGGCTCCACCCTATGGCTACACCTTC. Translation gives CASEGRAPPYGYTF.

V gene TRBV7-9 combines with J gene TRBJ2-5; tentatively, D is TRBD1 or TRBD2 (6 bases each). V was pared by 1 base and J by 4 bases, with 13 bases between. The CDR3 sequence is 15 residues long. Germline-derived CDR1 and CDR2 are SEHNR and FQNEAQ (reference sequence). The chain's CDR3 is CASSLGQEEGETQYF. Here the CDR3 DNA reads TGTGCCAGCAGCTTAGGACAGGAGGAGGGAGAGACCCAGTACTTC.

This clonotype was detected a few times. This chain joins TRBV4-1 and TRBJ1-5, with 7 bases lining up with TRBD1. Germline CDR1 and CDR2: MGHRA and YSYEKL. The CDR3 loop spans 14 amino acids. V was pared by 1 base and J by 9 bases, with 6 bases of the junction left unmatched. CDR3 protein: CASSQAAGGWPQHF. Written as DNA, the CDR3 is TGCGCCAGCAGCCAAGCGGCAGGGGGTTGGCCCCAGCATTTT.